These 18 T cell receptor beta chains originate from one sample sequenced in a study of metastatic and nonmetastatic thyroid tumors. Patients had received no treatment of any kind before thyroid surgery. TCRdb reanalyzed the PCR reads with MiXCR. There are some 16,000 clones in the sample; 9.5% to 15% occur only once, and approximately 30% lies in the top ten. The sample was blood. Receptor source: a female donor with papillary thyroid cancer or a benign thyroid nodule (not recorded which). Some clones in this sample may be carry-over from other donors' samples.

This clone was seen repeatedly, ten times or more. The chain links TRBV10-3 to TRBJ2-3, with D unresolved. The V end lost 3 bases, the J end lost 4 bases, and 11 bases lay between the germline ends. Germline-derived CDR1 and CDR2 are ENHRY and SYGVKD. This CDR3 has 14 amino acids. In DNA, the CDR3 is TGTGCCATCAGTGACCATCGACAAGCAGATACGCAGTATTTT. Residues: CAISDHRQADTQYF.

The chain carries TRBV10-3 and TRBJ2-3; tentative D call: TRBD2 (6 bases). From germline, CDR1 is ENHRY and CDR2 SYGVKD. The V end lost 10 bases, the J end lost 1 base, and 18 bases lay between the germline ends. This CDR3 comprises 15 residues. CDR3 coding DNA: TGTGCCAGCTCGTTAGCGGTGGGGGGCACAGATACGCAGTATTTT. Its protein product is CASSLAVGGTDTQYF.

There are many counts of this clone. V gene TRBV6-2 or TRBV6-3 combines with J gene TRBJ2-5; D unresolved. V was clipped by 7 bases and J by 5 bases, with 14 bases between them. Germline loops: CDR1 MNHEY, CDR2 SVGEGT. The CDR3 has 13 amino acids. CDR3 amino acids: CASTTGARETQYF. The CDR3 bases are TGTGCCAGCACGACTGGAGCGAGGGAGACCCAGTACTTC.

The J gene is TRBJ2-7, the V gene TRBV28, with 10 bases fitting TRBD1. Losses at the gene ends were 4 bases for V and 5 bases for J; bases not matched to a gene: 17. Germline CDR1 is MDHEN and CDR2 is SYDVKM. The CDR3 totals 18 residues. CDR3 region: CASSSLAPTGTGENEQYF. CDR3 DNA: TGTGCCAGCAGTTCCCTTGCCCCCACCGGGACAGGGGAAAACGAGCAGTACTTC.

This clone occurred many times. V gene TRBV10-3 combines with J gene TRBJ2-3; D unclear. Germline V lookup: CDR1 ENHRY, CDR2 SYGVKD. V dropped 10 bases and J dropped 0 bases, with 14 bases sitting between them. There are 14 residues in the CDR3. In DNA form, the CDR3 reads TGTGCCACCCGAATGGCTACTAGCACAGATACGCAGTATTTT. It is translated as CATRMATSTDTQYF.

The chain links TRBV5-1 to TRBJ2-5; 8 bases match TRBD1. Unmatched junction bases numbered 15, after V lost 9 bases and J lost 5 bases. The CDR3 contains 15 residues. The germline V gene has CDR1 SGHRS and CDR2 YFSETQ. CDR3 region: CANGLGTGTWETQYF. DNA of the CDR3: TGCGCCAACGGCTTGGGGACAGGAACGTGGGAGACCCAGTACTTC.

This clone has more than one count but fewer than ten. No conserved phenylalanine or tryptophan ends this CDR3, so it is likely a read error. This rearrangement joins TRBV6-2 or TRBV6-3 to TRBJ2-1; D call uncertain. Trimming cost V 2 bases and J 9 bases, with 8 bases left between them. Looked up from germline, CDR1 is MNHEY and CDR2 is SVGEGT. The CDR3 consists of 12 residues. The CDR3 region is CASSYVVGEQFL. DNA of the CDR3: TGTGCCAGCAGTTACGTTGTTGGTGAGCAGTTCCTC.

This clone was counted many times. The genes are TRBV3-1 and TRBJ2-7, with TRBD1 matching 8 bases. This CDR3 comprises 13 residues. The V segment lost 3 bases and the J segment 3 bases; nucleotides outside the gene matches: 1. The V gene's germline CDR1 is LGHDT and CDR2 YNNKEL (reference sequence). The CDR3: CASSHGQGYEQYF. The DNA of the CDR3 is TGTGCCAGCAGCCACGGACAGGGCTACGAGCAGTACTTC.

J is TRBJ2-6 and V is TRBV19; D is unresolved. CDR3 length equals 18 residues. The ends were cut back, 0 bases at V and 0 bases at J, with 12 bases in the middle. The germline CDR1 and CDR2 sequences are LNHDA and SQIVND (reference sequence). In nucleotides, the CDR3 is TGTGCCAGTAGTATAGAACCCCCAGGTAGCTCTGGGGCCAACGTCCTGACTTTC. It is translated as CASSIEPPGSSGANVLTF.

This clone was counted ten times or more. V usage is TRBV5-1 and J usage is TRBJ1-5; 8 bases map to TRBD1. The CDR3 loop spans 13 amino acids. Looked up from germline, CDR1 is SGHRS and CDR2 is YFSETQ. The V gene end was trimmed by 4 bases and the J gene end by 6 bases; junction bases not matched to a gene: 3. CDR3 protein: CASSTGGGQPQHF. The CDR3 bases are TGCGCCAGCAGCACAGGGGGTGGTCAGCCCCAGCATTTT.

Many counts were recorded for this clone. The chain links TRBV4-2 to TRBJ2-4; the D gene could be TRBD1 or TRBD2 (5 bases each). CDR1 is LGHNA and CDR2 is YNFKEQ in the germline V gene. This CDR3 is 17 amino acids long. Deletions cut 4 bases from V and 0 bases from J, with 16 bases between. CDR3 sequence reads: CASSRNSGTGAKNIQYF. In nucleotides, the CDR3 is TGTGCCAGCAGCCGAAATTCCGGGACCGGAGCCAAAAACATTCAGTACTTC.

This clone was picked up many times. J is TRBJ2-3 and V is TRBV5-1, with TRBD2 matching 8 bases. Germline V CDR1 and CDR2: SGHRS, YFSETQ. Germline trimming cut 4 bases from V and 6 bases from J; bases unmatched to any gene: 16. The CDR3 spans 17 residues. CDR3 loop: CASSAQLAADLGDTQYF. CDR3 DNA sequence: TGCGCCAGCAGCGCCCAACTAGCGGCCGATTTGGGCGATACGCAGTATTTT.

This clone has just a few counts. The V and J genes are TRBV6-1 and TRBJ1-1; D not certain. The CDR3 has 12 residues. Trimming pared 7 bases from V and 2 bases from J, leaving 8 bases between. The germline gives CDR1 MNHNS, CDR2 SASEGT. In DNA, the CDR3 is TGTGCCAGCAATCCGGGAAACACTGAAGCTTTCTTT. Translated, it gives CASNPGNTEAFF.

This clone is medium-sized in the sample. This sequence joins TRBV12-3 or TRBV12-4 and TRBJ2-7, with 9 bases aligning to TRBD1. Trimming cost V 5 bases and J 3 bases; bases outside gene matches: 8. The CDR3 runs to 15 residues. The CDR3 protein is CASSIFTGGLYEQYF. Here the CDR3 DNA reads TGTGCCAGCAGTATCTTCACAGGGGGCCTCTACGAGCAGTACTTC.

Within the sample, this clone is medium-sized. This rearrangement joins TRBV6-1 to TRBJ2-7, with 8 bases aligning to TRBD2. Trimming cost V 6 bases and J 4 bases; bases outside gene matches: 5. In germline, CDR1 is MNHNS, CDR2 SASEGT. This CDR3 contains 13 residues. CDR3 protein: CASRGLAEYEQYF. CDR3 sequence (DNA): TGTGCCAGCAGAGGACTAGCAGAATACGAGCAGTACTTC.

This clone was seen only a few times. The CDR3 region is CASSSRANEKLFF. CDR3 bases: TGTGCCAGCAGTTCCCGGGCTAATGAAAAACTGTTTTTT. The rearrangement joins TRBV27 to TRBJ1-4; D is uncertain. The V end lost 4 bases, the J end lost 3 bases, and 6 bases lay between the germline ends. Germline assignment: CDR1 MNHEY and CDR2 SMNVEV (reference sequence). The CDR3 spans 13 residues.

This clone was seen many times. This chain joins TRBV10-3 and TRBJ2-7; 7 positions agree with TRBD1. Per the germline V gene, CDR1 is ENHRY and CDR2 is SYGVKD. The length of the CDR3 is 15 residues. Trimming removed 4 bases from V and 2 bases from J; junction bases left unmatched: 8. The CDR3 loop reads CAISGATGSAYEQYF. In nucleotides, the CDR3 is TGTGCCATCAGTGGGGCGACAGGGTCGGCCTACGAGCAGTACTTC.

This clone was detected ten times or more. This sequence joins TRBV6-6 and TRBJ2-1; either TRBD1 or TRBD2 may fit D (5 bases each). This CDR3 spans 13 amino acids. The germline V gene has CDR1 MNHNY and CDR2 SVGAGI (reference sequence). Trimming cost V 3 bases and J 4 bases, with 7 bases left between them. The CDR3 loop reads CASSYGGYNEQFF. For the CDR3, the DNA is TGTGCCAGCAGTTATGGGGGATACAATGAGCAGTTCTTC.